One sample yielded the 23 T cell receptor beta chains listed below, sequenced in a study of cytomegalovirus exposure and HLA in healthy donors (TCRdb year 2017). Receptors were amplified or captured by the immunoSEQ multiplex PCR assay. For the multiplex PCR, a mixture combining 60 forward primers for TCR Vbeta segments and 13 reverse primers for TCR Jbeta segments was used. The source is immuneACCESS, and TCRdb retained only in-frame sequences with V and J called. Part of the clones is not carried over; for the studies checked, unresolved V genes explain less than half of this, and the remainder is unexplained. The table for this sample lists over 90,000 clones; 63% of them were counted only once. Jointly, the top ten make up about 4.9% of the sample. The material sequenced was PBMCs. All receptors derive from a human donor in good health.

The rearrangement links TRBV27 to TRBJ1-5; 7 nucleotides match TRBD1. Trimming at V came to 6 bases and at J to 7 bases, leaving 9 bases not matched to a gene. This CDR3 is built from 14 residues. Germline V lookup: CDR1 MNHEY, CDR2 SMNVEV (reference sequence). This chain's CDR3 is CASRSGQVDQPQHF. In DNA form, the CDR3 reads TGTGCCAGCAGGAGCGGACAGGTGGACCAGCCCCAGCATTTT.

The chain employs TRBV7-2 and TRBJ2-2, with a tentative D call TRBD1 (6 bases). The V gene's germline CDR1 is SGHTA and CDR2 FQGNSA. V shed 1 base and J shed 8 bases, with 8 bases lying between them. The CDR3 is 13 residues long. The CDR3 DNA is TGTGCCAGCAGCTTAGTAAGGGGGGGGGAGCTGTTTTTT. Translating it yields CASSLVRGGELFF.

J is TRBJ1-4 and V is TRBV6-1; D is undetermined. The CDR3 covers 15 residues. Per germline, CDR1 MNHNS and CDR2 SASEGT. V was shortened by 2 bases and J by 2 bases, with 9 bases between the two germline ends. The chain's CDR3 is CASSELGGTNEKLFF. In nucleotides, the CDR3 is TGTGCCAGCAGTGAATTAGGAGGGACTAATGAAAAACTGTTTTTT.

In the case of this clone: The junction and the germline gene differ at one end; a read error may be behind it. The chain couples TRBV6-5 to TRBJ1-5; D is perhaps TRBD1 (5 bases). Germline CDR1 reads MNHEY; CDR2 reads SVGAGI. This CDR3 spans 15 amino acids. For the CDR3, the DNA is TGTGCCAGCAGGGCGATTAGGGGTCGTCATCAGCCCCAGAATTTT. It yields the protein CASRAIRGRHQPQNF.

This rearrangement joins TRBV7-9 to TRBJ2-7; the D is unclear. This CDR3 region has 13 residues. V was clipped by 5 bases and J by 0 bases, with 8 bases between them. Germline loops: CDR1 SEHNR, CDR2 FQNEAQ (reference sequence). The CDR3 region is CASSRQSSYEQYF. Written as DNA, the CDR3 is TGTGCCAGCAGCAGACAAAGCTCCTACGAGCAGTACTTC.

V and J are TRBV30 and TRBJ1-1; TRBD1 is a possible D gene (6 bases). The V and J ends lost 1 base and 1 base respectively, with 22 bases between them. CDR3 length equals 18 residues. CDR1 is GTSNPN, CDR2 SVGIG, per germline (reference sequence). In DNA form, the CDR3 reads TGTGCCTGGAGTGCCTTCCGCGTAAGTCCGGGACAGAACACTGAAGCTTTCTTT. It specifies CAWSAFRVSPGQNTEAFF.

In its sample, this clone was seen a few times. This chain joins TRBV7-6 and TRBJ1-2; the D gene is possibly TRBD1 (6 bases). The CDR3 spans 16 residues. Trimming cost V 0 bases and J 8 bases, with 19 bases left between them. Germline V gene sequence: CDR1 SGHVS, CDR2 FNYEAQ. CDR3 DNA sequence: TGTGCCAGCAGCTTAGCACAGGGTCCAATGGTGGTAGGCTACACCTTC. As protein: CASSLAQGPMVVGYTF. The full variable domain, completed using reference TRBV7-6 and TRBJ1-2, is GAGVSQSPRYKVTKRGQDVALRCDPISGHVSLYWYRQALGQGPEFLTYFNYEAQQDKSGLPNDRFSAERPEGSISTLTIQRTEQRDSAMYRCASSLAQGPMVVGYTFGSGTRLTVV.

This clone appeared a few times. The chain joins TRBV27 to TRBJ2-1, with a weak D call TRBD1 (5 bases). CDR3 length: 16 amino acids. Trimming took 3 bases from V and 9 from J, leaving 21 bases between them. CDR1 MNHEY and CDR2 SMNVEV come from the germline V gene (reference sequence). The CDR3 protein is CASSLVSPWTMGEQFF. In DNA, the CDR3 is TGTGCCAGCAGTTTGGTCTCACCCTGGACAATGGGTGAGCAGTTCTTC.

This chain connects TRBV6-1 to TRBJ1-2; TRBD1 might be the D (6 bases). V dropped 4 bases and J dropped 8 bases, with 20 bases sitting between them. Germline CDR1 is MNHNS and CDR2 is SASEGT. The CDR3 has 15 amino acids. The CDR3: CASSVEQGLAKGYTF. In DNA form, the CDR3 reads TGTGCCAGCAGTGTAGAACAGGGCTTGGCGAAGGGCTACACCTTC.

The chain joins TRBV6-1 to TRBJ2-7; D not resolved. The CDR3 is made up of 14 amino acids. With 9 bases removed from V and 6 bases from J, the gap between germline ends came to 21 bases. The germline V gene encodes CDR1 MNHNS and CDR2 SASEGT. In DNA form, the CDR3 reads TGTGCCAGTAGAGACTTAGCCTCTGGGTTCGAGCAGTACTTC. It is translated as CASRDLASGFEQYF.

The V call is TRBV19, the J call TRBJ2-1; D gene unclear. Germline V CDR1 and CDR2: LNHDA, SQIVND (reference sequence). The V and J ends lost 8 bases and 6 bases respectively, with 17 bases between them. The CDR3 extends over 14 amino acids. CDR3 DNA sequence: TGTGCCAGTTCGACGACGACGGGTGGCAATGAGCAGTTCTTC. It encodes CASSTTTGGNEQFF.

V and J are TRBV19 and TRBJ2-1; 12 bases align to TRBD2. CDR3 length equals 14 residues. The germline V gene has CDR1 LNHDA and CDR2 SQIVND (reference sequence). Trimming took 5 bases from V and 6 from J; bases not matched to a gene: 2. CDR3 sequence (DNA): TGTGCCAGTAGTCTAGCGGGAGGGCGCAATGAGCAGTTCTTC. Its protein is CASSLAGGRNEQFF.

The chain joins TRBV2 to TRBJ2-5; 8 bases map to TRBD2. The V segment lost 5 bases and the J segment 4 bases; nucleotides outside the gene matches: 12. This CDR3 has 16 residues. The germline V gene encodes CDR1 SNHLY and CDR2 FYNNEI. CDR3 in DNA: TGTGCCAGCAGTCCCATGGGGGGCGGGAGGCGAGAGACCCAGTACTTC. This sequence encodes CASSPMGGGRRETQYF.

This sequence joins TRBV6-1 and TRBJ2-7; D is perhaps TRBD2 (7 bases). The CDR3 loop spans 14 amino acids. The germline CDR1 and CDR2 sequences are MNHNS and SASEGT. Trimming took 4 bases from V and 2 from J, leaving 12 bases between them. The CDR3 here is CASSVRGAPYEQYF. The CDR3 DNA is TGTGCCAGCAGTGTACGGGGGGCGCCCTACGAGCAGTACTTC.

The chain couples TRBV28 to TRBJ1-1; TRBD1 might be the D (5 bases). Trimming cost V 6 bases and J 1 base, with 9 bases left between them. The germline V gene encodes CDR1 MDHEN and CDR2 SYDVKM. This CDR3 has 13 amino acids. The CDR3 DNA reads TGTGCCAGCAGGACCGGGGGGAACACTGAAGCTTTCTTT. This codes for CASRTGGNTEAFF. The full variable domain, completed using reference TRBV28 and TRBJ1-1, is DVKVTQSSRYLVKRTGEKVFLECVQDMDHENMFWYRQDPGLGLRLIYFSYDVKMKEKGDIPEGYSVSREKKERFSLILESASTNQTSMYLCASRTGGNTEAFFGQGTRLTVV.

This rearrangement joins TRBV14 to TRBJ1-3; weak D call: TRBD1 (5 bases). The length of the CDR3 is 13 residues. V was trimmed by 7 bases and J by 3 bases, leaving 10 bases between them. Germline V gene data show CDR1 as SGHDN and CDR2 as FVKESK. The CDR3 reads CASTPGNGNTIYF. Here the CDR3 DNA reads TGTGCCAGCACCCCAGGGAATGGAAACACCATATATTTT.

The CDR3 reads CASRPRTSGSNEQFF. CDR3 nucleotide sequence: TGTGCCAGCAGGCCCAGGACTAGCGGGAGTAATGAGCAGTTCTTC. The chain links TRBV6-6 to TRBJ2-1; 13 nucleotides line up with TRBD2. V shed 6 bases, J shed 7 bases, and the junction held 6 bases outside the gene matches. The V gene's germline CDR1 is MNHNY and CDR2 SVGAGI (reference sequence). The CDR3 runs 15 residues.

This chain links TRBV15 with TRBJ1-5; no reliable D call. This CDR3 spans 12 amino acids. The V and J ends lost 4 bases and 7 bases respectively, with 8 bases between them. Germline CDR1 and CDR2: LNHNV and YYDKDF (reference sequence). CDR3 in amino acids: CATSKARQPQHF. The CDR3 DNA is TGTGCCACCAGCAAGGCGAGGCAGCCCCAGCATTTT.

This clone appeared once. The chain uses TRBV4-2 and TRBJ1-5; TRBD1 might be the D (5 bases). The CDR3 covers 18 residues. V was trimmed by 0 bases and J by 0 bases, leaving 15 bases between them. Germline CDR1 is LGHNA and CDR2 is YNFKEQ. CDR3 residues: CASSQDLTVTYSNQPQHF. The CDR3 DNA is TGTGCCAGCAGCCAAGATCTGACAGTTACCTATAGCAATCAGCCCCAGCATTTT.

The chain is built from TRBV6-6 and TRBJ1-5; 7 bases match TRBD1. The germline gives CDR1 MNHNY, CDR2 SVGAGI (reference sequence). Trimming cost V 6 bases and J 4 bases; bases outside gene matches: 3. The CDR3 has 13 amino acids. CDR3 amino acids: CASRNRGNQPQHF. CDR3 DNA sequence: TGTGCCAGCAGGAACAGGGGTAATCAGCCCCAGCATTTT.

This chain joins TRBV4-2 and TRBJ1-5; 10 nucleotides line up with TRBD1. J was trimmed by 9 bases and V by 2 bases; bases with no gene match: 7. Germline assignment: CDR1 LGHNA and CDR2 YNFKEQ. The CDR3 is 15 amino acids. The CDR3 here is CASSQWTGGQGPQHF. For the CDR3, the DNA is TGTGCCAGCAGCCAATGGACAGGGGGTCAAGGGCCCCAGCATTTT.

This clone has only a few counts. This chain connects TRBV5-1 to TRBJ2-1, with TRBD2 matching over 13 bases. V shed 2 bases, J shed 1 base, and the junction held 6 bases outside the gene matches. The CDR3 runs to 18 residues. Germline V lookup: CDR1 SGHRS, CDR2 YFSETQ. For the CDR3, the DNA is TGCGCCAGCAGCTTCAAACTAGCGGGAGGGCGGTCCTACAATGAGCAGTTCTTC. Its protein is CASSFKLAGGRSYNEQFF.

Only a few counts were recorded for this clone. V is TRBV2 and J is TRBJ1-1; tentative D call: TRBD1 (6 bases). This CDR3 is 14 amino acids long. Germline V gene sequence: CDR1 SNHLY, CDR2 FYNNEI. V lost 2 bases to trimming and J lost 4 bases, with 11 bases between them. CDR3 amino acids: CASSESGGRTEAFF. The CDR3 DNA reads as TGTGCCAGCAGTGAATCGGGGGGGCGCACTGAAGCTTTCTTT.